This TCR beta chain was recorded in a study of somatic mutations in cytotoxic T cells in rheumatoid arthritis. Study information: A roughly 30 ml EDTA sample of patient blood was drawn right after diagnosis, before any treatment. Including V beta1+ cells that were sequenced for TCRB, some T-cell populations stained with V beta antibodies were flow-sorted at nearly 100% purity. Study-wide results and limits: Rheumatoid arthritis patients, but not healthy controls, exhibited increasing CD8+ clonality with age.

Assay: immunoSEQ multiplex PCR; the TCRdb copy retains only in-frame clones and omits some. This table holds more than 3,500 clones, approximately 84% found once. About this clone: What it recognizes is unknown.

Trimming removed 2 bases from V and 2 bases from J, with 8 bases in between. Germline CDR1 reads SGHVS; CDR2 reads FNYEAQ. The CDR3 loop spans 14 amino acids. This receptor was obtained from a man between 40 and 49 years old with rheumatoid arthritis. Sample: CD8+ T cells sorted from blood. The chain is built from TRBV7-6 and TRBJ2-3, with D unresolved. The CDR3 DNA is TGTGCCAGCAGCTTAAGAGGTTCCACAGATACGCAGTATTTT. This codes for CASSLRGSTDTQYF.